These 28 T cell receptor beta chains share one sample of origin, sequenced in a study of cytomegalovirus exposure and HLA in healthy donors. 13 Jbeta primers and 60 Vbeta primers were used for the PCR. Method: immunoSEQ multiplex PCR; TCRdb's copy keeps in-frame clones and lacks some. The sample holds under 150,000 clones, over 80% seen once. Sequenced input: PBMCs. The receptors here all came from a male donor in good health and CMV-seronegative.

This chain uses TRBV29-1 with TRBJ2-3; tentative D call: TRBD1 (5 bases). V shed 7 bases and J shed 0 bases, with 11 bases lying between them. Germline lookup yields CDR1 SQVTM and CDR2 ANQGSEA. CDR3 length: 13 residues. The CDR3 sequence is CSGGHESTDTQYF. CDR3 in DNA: TGCAGCGGCGGACACGAGAGCACAGATACGCAGTATTTT.

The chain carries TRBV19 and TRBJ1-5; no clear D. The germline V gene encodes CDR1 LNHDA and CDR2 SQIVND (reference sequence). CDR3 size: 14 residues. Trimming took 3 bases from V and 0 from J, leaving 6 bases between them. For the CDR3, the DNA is TGTGCCAGTAGTATGTACAATAGCAATCAGCCCCAGCATTTT. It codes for CASSMYNSNQPQHF.

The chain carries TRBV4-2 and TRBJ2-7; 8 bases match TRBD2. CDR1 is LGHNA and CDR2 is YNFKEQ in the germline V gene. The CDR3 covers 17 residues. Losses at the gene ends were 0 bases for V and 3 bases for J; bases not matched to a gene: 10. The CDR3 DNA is TGTGCCAGCAGCCAAGATAAGTTCGGGACTAGGGACTACGAGCAGTACTTC. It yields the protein CASSQDKFGTRDYEQYF.

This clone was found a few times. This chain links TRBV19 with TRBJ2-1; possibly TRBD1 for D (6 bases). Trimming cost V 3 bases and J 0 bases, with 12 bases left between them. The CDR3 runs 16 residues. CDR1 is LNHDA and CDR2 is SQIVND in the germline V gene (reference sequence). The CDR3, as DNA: TGTGCCAGTAGTATTCGACCGGACAGCTCCTACAATGAGCAGTTCTTC. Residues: CASSIRPDSSYNEQFF.

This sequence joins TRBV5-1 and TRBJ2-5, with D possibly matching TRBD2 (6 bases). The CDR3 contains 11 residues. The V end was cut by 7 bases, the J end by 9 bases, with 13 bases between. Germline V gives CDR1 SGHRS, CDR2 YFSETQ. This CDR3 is CASSVGEAQYF. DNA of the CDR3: TGCGCCAGCTCTGTAGGGGAGGCCCAGTACTTC. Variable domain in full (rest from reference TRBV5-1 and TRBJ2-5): KAGVTQTPRYLIKTRGQQVTLSCSPISGHRSVSWYQQTPGQGLQFLFEYFSETQRNKGNFPGRFSGRQFSNSRSEMNVSTLELGDSALYLCASSVGEAQYFGPGTRLLVL.

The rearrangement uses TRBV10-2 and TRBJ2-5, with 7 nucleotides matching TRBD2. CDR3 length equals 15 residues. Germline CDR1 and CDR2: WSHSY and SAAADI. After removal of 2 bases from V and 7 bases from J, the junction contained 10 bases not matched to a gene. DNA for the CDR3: TGCGCCAGCAGTGAGCCTGCGGGGGACCTTCTGACCCAGTACTTC. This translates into CASSEPAGDLLTQYF.

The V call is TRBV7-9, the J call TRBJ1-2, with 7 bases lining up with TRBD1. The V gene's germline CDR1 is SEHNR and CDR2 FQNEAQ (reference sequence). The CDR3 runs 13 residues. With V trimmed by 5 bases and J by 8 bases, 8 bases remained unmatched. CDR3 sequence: CASSRTGASGYTF. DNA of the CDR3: TGTGCCAGCAGCCGCACAGGGGCGTCGGGCTACACCTTC.

The CDR3: CAWREQGHSTDTQYF. CDR3 coding DNA: TGTGCCTGGAGAGAACAGGGTCATAGCACAGATACGCAGTATTTT. The chain joins TRBV30 to TRBJ2-3; tentatively, D is TRBD1 (6 bases). This CDR3 contains 15 residues. V gave up 3 bases and J gave up 0 bases, with 13 bases separating them. CDR1 is GTSNPN, CDR2 SVGIG, per germline (reference sequence). Filled out from reference TRBV30 and TRBJ2-3, the complete variable domain reads SQTIHQWPATLVQPVGSPLSLECTVEGTSNPNLYWYRQAAGRGLQLLFYSVGIGQISSEVPQNLSASRPQDRQFILSSKKLLLSDSGFYLCAWREQGHSTDTQYFGPGTRLTVL.

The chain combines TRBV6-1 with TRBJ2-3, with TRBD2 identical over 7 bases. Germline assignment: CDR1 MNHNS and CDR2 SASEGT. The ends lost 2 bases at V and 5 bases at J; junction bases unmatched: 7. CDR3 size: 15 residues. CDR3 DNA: TGTGCCAGCAGTGAACTGAAGGCGGGGGTAGATACGCAGTATTTT. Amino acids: CASSELKAGVDTQYF.

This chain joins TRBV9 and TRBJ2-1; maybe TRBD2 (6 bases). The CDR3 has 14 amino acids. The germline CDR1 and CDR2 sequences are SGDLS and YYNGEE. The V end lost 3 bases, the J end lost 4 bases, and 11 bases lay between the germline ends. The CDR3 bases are TGTGCCAGCAGCGCGAGCGGGCAATACAATGAGCAGTTCTTC. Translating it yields CASSASGQYNEQFF. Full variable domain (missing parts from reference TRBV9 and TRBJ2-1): DSGVTQTPKHLITATGQRVTLRCSPRSGDLSVYWYQQSLDQGLQFLIQYYNGEERAKGNILERFSAQQFPDLHSELNLSSLELGDSALYFCASSASGQYNEQFFGPGTRLTVL.

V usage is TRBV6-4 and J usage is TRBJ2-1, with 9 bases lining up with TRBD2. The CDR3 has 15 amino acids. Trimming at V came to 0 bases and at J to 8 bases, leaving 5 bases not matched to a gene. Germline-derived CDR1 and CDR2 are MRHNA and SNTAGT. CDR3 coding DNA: TGTGCCAGCAGTGACTCGGGCGGGGGGGCCGATGAGCAGTTCTTC. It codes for CASSDSGGGADEQFF.

The CDR3 region has the DNA TGTGCCACCAGCAGAGATCCCCTAGCGGGAGGCACACAGTTCTTC. Translated: CATSRDPLAGGTQFF. V is TRBV15 and J is TRBJ2-1; 11 positions match TRBD2. The CDR3 is made up of 15 amino acids. With 0 bases clipped from V and 13 bases from J, the junction kept 8 bases outside the gene matches. Germline-derived CDR1 and CDR2 are LNHNV and YYDKDF (reference sequence).

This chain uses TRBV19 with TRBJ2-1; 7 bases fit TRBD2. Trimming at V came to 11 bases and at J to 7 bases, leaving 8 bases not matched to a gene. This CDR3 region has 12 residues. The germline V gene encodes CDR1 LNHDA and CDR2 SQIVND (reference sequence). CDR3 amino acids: CAAGELRNEQFF. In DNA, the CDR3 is TGTGCCGCGGGGGAACTCCGGAATGAGCAGTTCTTC.

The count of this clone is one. CDR3 sequence reads: CASSLGSQTGSYNEQFF. The CDR3 nucleotides are TGTGCCAGCAGCTTAGGGAGCCAGACGGGGTCCTACAATGAGCAGTTCTTC. The rearrangement uses TRBV11-2 and TRBJ2-1; D is possibly TRBD2 (5 bases). CDR3 size: 17 residues. Trimming stripped 1 base from V and 1 base from J, with 14 bases between. Germline V gene data show CDR1 as SGHAT and CDR2 as FQNNGV.

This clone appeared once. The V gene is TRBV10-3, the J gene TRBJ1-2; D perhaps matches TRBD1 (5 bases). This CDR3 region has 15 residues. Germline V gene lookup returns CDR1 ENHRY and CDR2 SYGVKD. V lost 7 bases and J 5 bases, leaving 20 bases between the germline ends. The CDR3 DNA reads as TGTGCCATCAAACCCCCCGGGTCAGGGCTATATGGCTACACCTTC. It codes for CAIKPPGSGLYGYTF.

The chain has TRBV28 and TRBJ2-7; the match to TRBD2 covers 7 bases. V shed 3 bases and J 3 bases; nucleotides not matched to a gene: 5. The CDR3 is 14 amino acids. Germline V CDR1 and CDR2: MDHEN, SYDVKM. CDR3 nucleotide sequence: TGTGCCAGCAGTTTCGGGAGGCGGGGCTACGAGCAGTACTTC. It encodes CASSFGRRGYEQYF.

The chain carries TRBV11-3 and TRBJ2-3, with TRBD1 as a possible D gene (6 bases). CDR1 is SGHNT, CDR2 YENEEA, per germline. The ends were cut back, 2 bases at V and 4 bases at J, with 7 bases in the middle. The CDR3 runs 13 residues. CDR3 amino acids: CASSLTGSDTQYF. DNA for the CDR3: TGTGCCAGCAGCTTAACAGGGTCAGATACGCAGTATTTT.

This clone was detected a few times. The CDR3 here is CASSTGLAGGPVGELFF. The CDR3 DNA is TGTGCCAGCAGCACCGGACTAGCGGGAGGGCCGGTCGGGGAGCTGTTTTTT. The chain combines TRBV7-6 with TRBJ2-2, with TRBD2 matching over 15 bases. The CDR3 is made up of 17 amino acids. Germline V CDR1 and CDR2: SGHVS, FNYEAQ. Trimming cost V 5 bases and J 7 bases; bases outside gene matches: 8. Using reference TRBV7-6 and TRBJ2-2 for the parts outside the CDR3, the full variable domain is GAGVSQSPRYKVTKRGQDVALRCDPISGHVSLYWYRQALGQGPEFLTYFNYEAQQDKSGLPNDRFSAERPEGSISTLTIQRTEQRDSAMYRCASSTGLAGGPVGELFFGEGSRLTVL.

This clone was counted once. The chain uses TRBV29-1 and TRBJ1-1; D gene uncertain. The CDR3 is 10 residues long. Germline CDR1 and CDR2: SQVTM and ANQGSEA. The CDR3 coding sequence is TGCGTCCCGACGGGCACTGAAGCTTTCTTT. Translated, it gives CVPTGTEAFF. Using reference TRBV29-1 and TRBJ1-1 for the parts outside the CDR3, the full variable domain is SAVISQKPSRDICQRGTSLTIQCQVDSQVTMMFWYRQQPGQSLTLIATANQGSEATYESGFVIDKFPISRPNLTFSTLTVSNMSPEDSSIYLCVPTGTEAFFGQGTRLTVV.

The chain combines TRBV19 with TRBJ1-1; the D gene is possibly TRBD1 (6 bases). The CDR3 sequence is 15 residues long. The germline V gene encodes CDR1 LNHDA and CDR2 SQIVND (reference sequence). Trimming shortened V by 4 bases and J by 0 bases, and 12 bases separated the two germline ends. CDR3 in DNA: TGTGCCAGTAGTAGAACCGGGACATTGAACACTGAAGCTTTCTTT. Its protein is CASSRTGTLNTEAFF.

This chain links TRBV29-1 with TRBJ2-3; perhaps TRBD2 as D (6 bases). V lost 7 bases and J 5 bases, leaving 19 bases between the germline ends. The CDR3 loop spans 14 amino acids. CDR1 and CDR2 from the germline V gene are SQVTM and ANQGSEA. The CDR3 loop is CSANLRGMGDTQYF. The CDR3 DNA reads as TGCAGCGCCAATCTCCGGGGGATGGGAGATACGCAGTATTTT.

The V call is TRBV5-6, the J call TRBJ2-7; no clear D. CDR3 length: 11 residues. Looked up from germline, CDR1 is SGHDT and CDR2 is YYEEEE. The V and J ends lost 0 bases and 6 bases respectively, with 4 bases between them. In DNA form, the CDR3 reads TGTGCCAGCAGCTTGGGCGCCGAGCAGTACTTC. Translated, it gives CASSLGAEQYF.

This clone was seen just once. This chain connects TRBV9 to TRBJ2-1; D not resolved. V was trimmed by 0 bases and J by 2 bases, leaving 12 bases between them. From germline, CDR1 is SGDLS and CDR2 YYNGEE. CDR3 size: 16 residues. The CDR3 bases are TGTGCCAGCAGCGTAGCTCTGCTAAAGCCCTACAATGAGCAGTTCTTC. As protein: CASSVALLKPYNEQFF.

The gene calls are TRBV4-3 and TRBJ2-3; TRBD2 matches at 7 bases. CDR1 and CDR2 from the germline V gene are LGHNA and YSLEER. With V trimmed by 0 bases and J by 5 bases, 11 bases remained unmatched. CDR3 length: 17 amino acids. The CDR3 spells CASSQEHGGRVGDTQYF. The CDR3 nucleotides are TGCGCCAGCAGCCAAGAACACGGGGGGAGGGTCGGAGATACGCAGTATTTT.

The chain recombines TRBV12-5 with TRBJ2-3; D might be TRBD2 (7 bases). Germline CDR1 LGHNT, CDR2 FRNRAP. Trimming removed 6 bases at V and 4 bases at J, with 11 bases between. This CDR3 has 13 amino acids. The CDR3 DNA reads TGTGCTAGTGGCCGAGGGGGGGCAGATACGCAGTATTTT. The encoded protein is CASGRGGADTQYF.

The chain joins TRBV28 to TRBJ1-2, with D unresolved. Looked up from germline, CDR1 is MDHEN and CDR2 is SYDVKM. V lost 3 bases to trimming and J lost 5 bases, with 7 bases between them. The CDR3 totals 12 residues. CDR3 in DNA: TGTGCCAGCAGTTTGGCCGGGTATGGCTACACCTTC. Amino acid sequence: CASSLAGYGYTF.

The CDR3 is CASSLGDRGSPLHF. CDR3 in DNA: TGTGCCAGCAGCTTAGGGGACAGGGGTTCACCCCTCCACTTT. The chain links TRBV5-6 to TRBJ1-6; 10 nucleotides align to TRBD1. CDR1 SGHDT and CDR2 YYEEEE come from the germline V gene. J gave up 9 bases and V 2 bases, and 2 bases lay outside the gene matches. This CDR3 is built from 14 residues.

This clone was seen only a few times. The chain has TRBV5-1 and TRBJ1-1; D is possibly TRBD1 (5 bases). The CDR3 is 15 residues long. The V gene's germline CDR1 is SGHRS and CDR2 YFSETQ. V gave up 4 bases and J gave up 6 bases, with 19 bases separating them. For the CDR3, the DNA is TGCGCCAGCAGCGAAGGGGCGCGACGTCTTTCTGAAGCTTTCTTT. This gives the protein CASSEGARRLSEAFF.